Below are 7 T cell receptor beta chains sequenced from a single sample in a study of shared clonotypes between healthy human individuals. Naivety among CD8 cells was defined by CD45RO negativity and positive CCR7 selection, thereby excluding terminally differentiated effector memory CD45RA+ cells. Profiled with immunoSEQ multiplex PCR; TCRdb holds only in-frame clones, not every one. The sample yields some 2,000,000 clones, approximately 94% seen once. Sequenced material: naive CD8+ T cells sorted from blood. These receptors came from a man aged 18-30 years in good health.

A remark on this clone: This sample includes further DNA sequences coding for the same CDR3. In DNA, the CDR3 is TGTGCCAGCAGCGTAGCTACGGGGGGTAGTGGAAACACCATATATTTT. Translating it yields CASSVATGGSGNTIYF. The rearrangement links TRBV9 to TRBJ1-3, with D possibly matching TRBD1 (5 bases). V was pared by 0 bases and J by 3 bases, with 13 bases between. The CDR3 sequence is 16 residues long. Germline V lookup: CDR1 SGDLS, CDR2 YYNGEE. The whole variable domain, filled in from reference TRBV9 and TRBJ1-3, reads DSGVTQTPKHLITATGQRVTLRCSPRSGDLSVYWYQQSLDQGLQFLIQYYNGEERAKGNILERFSAQQFPDLHSELNLSSLELGDSALYFCASSVATGGSGNTIYFGEGSWLTVV.

The CDR3 DNA is TGTGCCAGCAGTTTATCTCCAGTAGAGACCCAGTACTTC. This gives the protein CASSLSPVETQYF. V is TRBV27 and J is TRBJ2-5; D is uncertain. Germline V lookup: CDR1 MNHEY, CDR2 SMNVEV (reference sequence). The CDR3 totals 13 residues. Trimming stripped 0 bases from V and 4 bases from J, with 6 bases between.

The rearrangement uses TRBV19 and TRBJ1-5; D possibly corresponds to TRBD1 (5 bases). Between the trimmed V and J ends, which lost 8 bases and 5 bases, there was a span of 19 bases. Germline CDR1 and CDR2: LNHDA and SQIVND (reference sequence). The CDR3 sequence is 15 residues long. CDR3 sequence (DNA): TGTGCCAGTGGTTCCCCCCGGGGGTGGGATCAGCCCCAGCATTTT. This codes for CASGSPRGWDQPQHF.

The rearrangement links TRBV10-2 to TRBJ2-3, with D possibly TRBD2 on 6 matching bases. CDR1 and CDR2 from the germline V gene are WSHSY and SAAADI. This CDR3 region has 15 residues. V dropped 5 bases and J dropped 2 bases, with 14 bases sitting between them. The CDR3 reads CASSPTSSTTDTQYF. The CDR3 bases are TGCGCCAGCAGTCCGACTAGTTCAACCACAGATACGCAGTATTTT.

Turning to this clone: The sample contains more than one DNA sequence encoding this CDR3. The CDR3 loop reads CASSPALSSYEQYF. The CDR3 DNA is TGTGCCAGTAGTCCCGCCTTGAGCTCCTACGAGCAGTACTTC. V and J are TRBV19 and TRBJ2-7; unclear D gene. CDR1 and CDR2 (germline): LNHDA, SQIVND (reference sequence). The CDR3 consists of 14 residues. V was cut by 5 bases and J by 0 bases, with 11 bases left in between.

Here the CDR3 reads CASSPRLAGTYNEQFF. The DNA of the CDR3 is TGTGCCAGCAGCCCCCGACTAGCGGGAACCTACAATGAGCAGTTCTTC. The chain recombines TRBV11-2 with TRBJ2-1; 11 bases are shared with TRBD2. CDR1 is SGHAT, CDR2 FQNNGV, per germline. V shed 5 bases and J 2 bases; nucleotides not matched to a gene: 5. The CDR3 spans 16 residues.

The chain carries TRBV7-9 and TRBJ2-1; 9 bases match TRBD1. The V gene end was trimmed by 2 bases and the J gene end by 4 bases; junction bases not matched to a gene: 3. Germline lookup yields CDR1 SEHNR and CDR2 FQNEAQ (reference sequence). This CDR3 comprises 15 residues. CDR3 region: CASSLRTGDYNEQFF. The CDR3 DNA reads as TGTGCCAGCAGCTTAAGGACAGGGGATTACAATGAGCAGTTCTTC.